The 24 T cell receptor beta chains in this list originate from one sample, sequenced in a study of blood T cell repertoires in COVID-19. Assay: immunoSEQ multiplex PCR; the TCRdb copy retains only in-frame clones and omits some. The table shows tens of thousands of clones, with 92% occurring only once. Material for sequencing was peripheral blood. Receptor source: a man between 45 and 60 years old with active COVID-19.

The CDR3 loop is CASSQDQGRNNEKLFF. The CDR3 region has the DNA TGCGCCAGCAGCCAAGATCAGGGTCGGAATAATGAAAAACTGTTTTTT. The chain links TRBV4-1 to TRBJ1-4, with D maybe TRBD1 (5 bases). V lost 0 bases to trimming and J lost 4 bases, with 12 bases between them. In germline, CDR1 is MGHRA, CDR2 YSYEKL. The CDR3 is 16 residues long.

In its sample, this clone was seen a few times. The chain employs TRBV7-9 and TRBJ1-3, with D unresolved. In germline, CDR1 is SEHNR, CDR2 FQNEAQ (reference sequence). CDR3 length equals 15 residues. The V and J ends lost 5 bases and 3 bases respectively, with 14 bases between them. As DNA, the CDR3 is TGTGCCAGCAGCCGAGCGGAGGCGAGTGGAAACACCATATATTTT. It encodes CASSRAEASGNTIYF.

The V and J genes are TRBV7-8 and TRBJ2-1; the match to TRBD1 covers 9 bases. The CDR3 extends over 15 amino acids. The junction had 7 bases not matched to a gene; V was cut back by 5 bases and J by 5 bases. Germline CDR1 is SGHVS and CDR2 is FQNEAQ. This CDR3 is CASSTYRGLHNEQFF. The CDR3 DNA sequence: TGTGCCAGCAGCACTTACAGGGGGCTGCACAATGAGCAGTTCTTC.

DNA for the CDR3: TGTGCCAGCAGCGTAGCTGGAACTACTTACGAGCAGTACTTC. Protein sequence: CASSVAGTTYEQYF. The V gene is TRBV9, the J gene TRBJ2-7; no clear D. Germline V gene sequence: CDR1 SGDLS, CDR2 YYNGEE. V dropped 0 bases and J dropped 4 bases, with 11 bases sitting between them. This CDR3 contains 14 residues.

The gene calls are TRBV11-3 and TRBJ2-3, with 10 bases lining up with TRBD2. The length of the CDR3 is 17 residues. Losses at the gene ends were 5 bases for V and 2 bases for J; bases not matched to a gene: 10. From germline, CDR1 is SGHNT and CDR2 YENEEA. The CDR3 DNA is TGTGCCAGCAGCACAGAGATCACTAGCGGGAACACAGATACGCAGTATTTT. Translating it yields CASSTEITSGNTDTQYF.

The chain couples TRBV5-6 to TRBJ2-1; 7 bases map to TRBD2. V shed 6 bases and J 6 bases; nucleotides not matched to a gene: 9. CDR1 is SGHDT and CDR2 is YYEEEE in the germline V gene. This CDR3 has 14 amino acids. The CDR3 spells CASTGTGRLNEQFF. The DNA for the CDR3 is TGTGCCAGCACTGGGACCGGGAGGCTCAATGAGCAGTTCTTC.

The V and J genes are TRBV6-2 or TRBV6-3 and TRBJ2-7; D not certain. The V end lost 0 bases, the J end lost 7 bases, and 10 bases lay between the germline ends. The CDR3 is 13 amino acids. Germline V CDR1 and CDR2: MNHEY, SVGEGT. The CDR3 nucleotides read TGTGCCAGCAGTTACTCGCGAGACTGGGAGCAGTACTTC. This translates into CASSYSRDWEQYF.

The V and J genes are TRBV13 and TRBJ2-1; D remains unclear. This CDR3 has 17 amino acids. Germline CDR1 reads PRHDT; CDR2 reads FYEKMQ (reference sequence). The V end lost 0 bases, the J end lost 0 bases, and 12 bases lay between the germline ends. The CDR3, as DNA: TGTGCCAGCAGCTTAGGCGTCGGTTTAAGCTCCTACAATGAGCAGTTCTTC. Residues: CASSLGVGLSSYNEQFF.

The chain combines TRBV11-2 with TRBJ2-7; tentative D call: TRBD2 (6 bases). The V gene lost 6 bases and the J gene lost 3 bases, with 21 bases spanning the gap. The CDR3 extends over 16 amino acids. In germline, CDR1 is SGHAT, CDR2 FQNNGV. In DNA, the CDR3 is TGTGCCAGCAGGCCCTACGGGACTCTGATCCTCTACGAGCAGTACTTC. It yields the protein CASRPYGTLILYEQYF.

V is TRBV4-2 and J is TRBJ2-7; weak D call: TRBD1 (5 bases). Trimming shortened V by 1 base and J by 1 base, and 11 bases separated the two germline ends. The CDR3 consists of 15 residues. CDR1 is LGHNA and CDR2 is YNFKEQ in the germline V gene. The CDR3 nucleotides read TGTGCCAGCAGCCAAGCGGCTCAGGGTTCCTACGAGCAGTACTTC. As protein: CASSQAAQGSYEQYF.

The rearrangement joins TRBV4-3 to TRBJ1-4; a weak D match, TRBD1 (6 bases). Germline V gene sequence: CDR1 LGHNA, CDR2 YSLEER. V gave up 0 bases and J gave up 3 bases, with 11 bases separating them. The CDR3 has 16 residues. Written as DNA, the CDR3 is TGCGCCAGCAGCCAAGATCATGGGGGCCCTAATGAAAAACTGTTTTTT. Residues: CASSQDHGGPNEKLFF.

The V call is TRBV18, the J call TRBJ2-7; TRBD1 might be the D (5 bases). Germline-derived CDR1 and CDR2 are KGHSH and LQKENI. This CDR3 comprises 12 residues. The ends were cut back, 3 bases at V and 3 bases at J, with 6 bases in the middle. This chain's CDR3 is CASSPDSYEQYF. The CDR3 nucleotides read TGTGCCAGCTCACCCGACAGCTACGAGCAGTACTTC. The whole variable domain, remainder taken from reference TRBV18 and TRBJ2-7, is NAGVMQNPRHLVRRRGQEARLRCSPMKGHSHVYWYRQLPEEGLKFMVYLQKENIIDESGMPKERFSAEFPKEGPSILRIQQVVRGDSAAYFCASSPDSYEQYFGPGTRLTVT.

In this sample, this clone turned up a few times. The chain recombines TRBV5-1 with TRBJ1-3; TRBD1 matches 7 bases. Germline CDR1 and CDR2: SGHRS and YFSETQ. This CDR3 contains 17 residues. J lost 4 bases, V lost 0 bases, and 10 bases had no gene match. CDR3 in DNA: TGCGCCAGCAGCTTGGAAGGGGGCGAATTCACGGGAAACACCATATATTTT. It specifies CASSLEGGEFTGNTIYF.

The V and J genes are TRBV28 and TRBJ1-2; 9 nucleotides line up with TRBD1. V shed 6 bases, J shed 7 bases, and the junction held 9 bases outside the gene matches. There are 14 residues in the CDR3. CDR1 is MDHEN and CDR2 is SYDVKM in the germline V gene. Here the CDR3 DNA reads TGTGCCAGCAGGGCGGGACAGGGTAGGTTTGGCTACACCTTC. Its protein product is CASRAGQGRFGYTF.

This clone has a single count. V is TRBV3-1 (or the pseudogene TRBV3-2) and J is TRBJ2-5; possibly TRBD2 for D (6 bases). The CDR3 sequence is 16 residues long. CDR1 LGHDT and CDR2 YNNKEL come from the germline V gene (reference sequence). Trimming shortened V by 0 bases and J by 3 bases, and 14 bases separated the two germline ends. For the CDR3, the DNA is TGTGCCAGCAGCCAAGATGGGGGGAGAGGAGAAGAGACCCAGTACTTC. Encoded protein: CASSQDGGRGEETQYF.

The chain has TRBV6-6 and TRBJ1-5; TRBD1 matches 9 bases. Per the germline V gene, CDR1 is MNHNY and CDR2 is SVGAGI (reference sequence). The CDR3 loop spans 16 amino acids. The junction had 12 bases not matched to a gene; V was cut back by 2 bases and J by 10 bases. The CDR3 protein is CASSYPGQGSSGPQHF. The DNA of the CDR3 is TGTGCCAGCAGTTACCCGGGACAGGGCTCGAGTGGTCCCCAGCATTTT.

This chain connects TRBV7-8 to TRBJ2-7; D is perhaps TRBD1 (6 bases). CDR1 is SGHVS, CDR2 FQNEAQ, per germline. Trimming stripped 3 bases from V and 0 bases from J, with 12 bases between. The CDR3 loop spans 15 amino acids. CDR3 sequence: CASSLSTGRSYEQYF. As DNA, the CDR3 is TGTGCCAGCAGCTTGTCGACAGGCCGCTCCTACGAGCAGTACTTC.

This chain connects TRBV4-1 to TRBJ1-3; D gene uncertain. Trimming removed 4 bases from V and 7 bases from J, with 23 bases in between. The CDR3 loop spans 17 amino acids. Germline V gene sequence: CDR1 MGHRA, CDR2 YSYEKL. CDR3 in amino acids: CASSLEASPSDGNTIYF. CDR3 coding DNA: TGCGCCAGCAGCCTTGAAGCTAGTCCGAGTGATGGGAACACCATATATTTT.

This clone has just one count. The chain couples TRBV5-6 to TRBJ1-6, with D unclear. Germline V gene data show CDR1 as SGHDT and CDR2 as YYEEEE. The CDR3 is 12 amino acids. The V end lost 2 bases, the J end lost 7 bases, and 4 bases lay between the germline ends. The CDR3: CASSFANSPLHF. In DNA, the CDR3 is TGTGCCAGCAGCTTTGCGAATTCACCCCTCCACTTT. The variable domain in full, with the rest retrieved from reference TRBV5-6 and TRBJ1-6, is DAGVTQSPTHLIKTRGQQVTLRCSPKSGHDTVSWYQQALGQGPQFIFQYYEEEERQRGNFPDRFSGHQFPNYSSELNVNALLLGDSALYLCASSFANSPLHFGNGTRLTVT.

The J gene is TRBJ1-5, the V gene TRBV6-5, with TRBD1 as a possible D gene (5 bases). Germline V gene data show CDR1 as MNHEY and CDR2 as SVGAGI. V was cut by 7 bases and J by 5 bases, with 18 bases left in between. The length of the CDR3 is 15 residues. In DNA, the CDR3 is TGTGCCAGCACCCACCAGACAGAGCCCCATCAGCCCCAGCATTTT. This gives the protein CASTHQTEPHQPQHF.

The chain links TRBV4-2 to TRBJ1-2; the D gene is possibly TRBD1 (6 bases). The CDR3 contains 13 residues. Germline CDR1 is LGHNA and CDR2 is YNFKEQ. V lost 0 bases and J lost 6, with 8 bases in between. CDR3 in DNA: TGTGCCAGCAGCCAAGATACAGGGAATGGCTACACCTTC. It translates to CASSQDTGNGYTF.

V usage is TRBV7-8 and J usage is TRBJ1-1; 7 nucleotides align to TRBD1. V was clipped by 7 bases and J by 1 base; unmatched bases: 3. CDR1 is SGHVS, CDR2 FQNEAQ, per germline. The CDR3 spans 13 residues. CDR3 sequence (DNA): TGTGCCAGCACTTACAGGGGGAACACTGAAGCTTTCTTT. Protein product: CASTYRGNTEAFF.

The rearrangement links TRBV14 to TRBJ2-1; 7 positions agree with TRBD2. This CDR3 region has 15 residues. The V and J ends lost 2 bases and 6 bases, in that order; junction bases with no gene match: 7. Germline CDR1 reads SGHDN; CDR2 reads FVKESK. For the CDR3, the DNA is TGTGCCAGCAGCCAACGAATGGGGACTACCAATGAGCAGTTCTTC. This encodes CASSQRMGTTNEQFF.

The genes are TRBV9 and TRBJ2-3; 9 bases align to TRBD2. This CDR3 has 16 amino acids. V was clipped by 0 bases and J by 1 base; unmatched bases: 3. Germline V lookup: CDR1 SGDLS, CDR2 YYNGEE. As DNA, the CDR3 is TGTGCCAGCAGCGTAGCTGTAGCGGGGGGCACAGATACGCAGTATTTT. Protein product: CASSVAVAGGTDTQYF.